The next 5 T cell receptor beta chains were all read from a single sample in a study of blood T cell repertoires in COVID-19. Measured with immunoSEQ multiplex PCR; TCRdb has only the in-frame clones, and not every one. The sample has some 25,000 clones, roughly 90% seen once. The sequenced material came from peripheral blood. Receptor source: a man aged 70-80 years with acute or convalescent COVID-19.

J is TRBJ1-5 and V is TRBV28; TRBD1 matches at 7 bases. Germline V CDR1 and CDR2: MDHEN, SYDVKM. This CDR3 region has 13 residues. The CDR3 spells CGTTGQPDQPQHF. The CDR3 DNA follows: TGTGGCACGACAGGGCAACCTGATCAGCCCCAGCATTTT.

This clone appeared once. The chain combines TRBV29-1 with TRBJ1-1; maybe TRBD1 (6 bases). V lost 7 bases to trimming and J lost 7 bases, with 13 bases between them. CDR3 length: 11 amino acids. CDR1 and CDR2 from the germline V gene are SQVTM and ANQGSEA. CDR3 amino acids: CSAEGGREAFF. CDR3 nucleotide sequence: TGCAGCGCTGAGGGGGGACGTGAAGCTTTCTTT.

The CDR3 nucleotides are TGCGCCAGCAGCTTGTCTGCCGGGGATGGAAACACCATATATTTT. Protein: CASSLSAGDGNTIYF. The rearrangement links TRBV5-1 to TRBJ1-3; D call uncertain. CDR3 length: 15 residues. Germline V lookup: CDR1 SGHRS, CDR2 YFSETQ. V was clipped by 1 base and J by 3 bases, with 11 bases between them.

The chain combines TRBV28 with TRBJ2-7, with D unclear. The V end was cut by 3 bases, the J end by 4 bases, with 4 bases between. Germline lookup yields CDR1 MDHEN and CDR2 SYDVKM. The CDR3 has 11 amino acids. CDR3 in amino acids: CASSFSYEQYF. CDR3 bases: TGTGCCAGCAGTTTTTCTTACGAGCAGTACTTC.

The CDR3 coding sequence is TGTGCCACCAGCAGGTTTCAGGGCCGGTTGAACACTGAAGCTTTCTTT. Translating gives CATSRFQGRLNTEAFF. The chain combines TRBV15 with TRBJ1-1, with D possibly being TRBD1 (5 bases). The CDR3 totals 16 residues. Per germline, CDR1 LNHNV and CDR2 YYDKDF (reference sequence). Trimming took off 3 bases at V and 0 bases at J, with 14 bases between the two ends. Complete variable domain (other parts from reference TRBV15 and TRBJ1-1): DAMVIQNPRYQVTQFGKPVTLSCSQTLNHNVMYWYQQKSSQAPKLLFHYYDKDFNNEADTPDNFQSRRPNTSFCFLDIRSPGLGDTAMYLCATSRFQGRLNTEAFFGQGTRLTVV.